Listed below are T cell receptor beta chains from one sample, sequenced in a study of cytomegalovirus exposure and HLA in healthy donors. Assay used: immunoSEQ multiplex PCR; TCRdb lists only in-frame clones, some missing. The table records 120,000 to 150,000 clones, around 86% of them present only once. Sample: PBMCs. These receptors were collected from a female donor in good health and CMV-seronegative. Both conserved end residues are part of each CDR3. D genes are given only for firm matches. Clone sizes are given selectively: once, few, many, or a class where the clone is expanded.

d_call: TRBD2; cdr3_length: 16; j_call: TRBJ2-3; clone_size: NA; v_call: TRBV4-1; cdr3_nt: TGCGCCAGCAGCCAAAGGACTAGCGGGAGATCAGATACGCAGTATTTT; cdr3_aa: CASSQRTSGRSDTQYF
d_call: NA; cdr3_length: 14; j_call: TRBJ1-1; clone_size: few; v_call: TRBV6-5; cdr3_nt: TGTGCCAGCAGTTACTCCCTATTTGAGGGTGAAGCTTTCTTT; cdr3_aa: CASSYSLFEGEAFF
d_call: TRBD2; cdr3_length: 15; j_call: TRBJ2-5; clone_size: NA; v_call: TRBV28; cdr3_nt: TGTGCCAGCAGTTTCCGGGGGGTTGAAGGGGAGACCCAGTACTTC; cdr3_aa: CASSFRGVEGETQYF
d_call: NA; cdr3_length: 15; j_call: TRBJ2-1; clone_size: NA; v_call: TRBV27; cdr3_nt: TGTGCCAGCAGACCTCGACTGGGCTCCTACAATGAGCAGTTCTTC; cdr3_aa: CASRPRLGSYNEQFF
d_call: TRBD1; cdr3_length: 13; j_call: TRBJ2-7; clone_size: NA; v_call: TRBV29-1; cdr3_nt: TGCAGCGCCCGGACAGGGCTAACCTACGAGCAGTACTTC; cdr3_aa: CSARTGLTYEQYF
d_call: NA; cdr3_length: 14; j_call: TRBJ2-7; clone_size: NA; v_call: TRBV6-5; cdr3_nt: TGTGCCAGCAGTTACCTCGCAGGCCCCTACGAGCAGTACTTC; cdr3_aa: CASSYLAGPYEQYF
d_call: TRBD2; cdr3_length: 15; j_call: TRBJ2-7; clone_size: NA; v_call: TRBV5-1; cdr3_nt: TGCGCCAGCGCAGCAACAAGCGGGAGCCTCTACGAGCAGTACTTC; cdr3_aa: CASAATSGSLYEQYF
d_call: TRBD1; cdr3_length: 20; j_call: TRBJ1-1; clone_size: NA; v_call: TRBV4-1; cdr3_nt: TGCGCCAGCAGCCGCAAAGGGATATCCGGGACAGTAAACGTGAACACTGAAGCTTTCTTT; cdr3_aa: CASSRKGISGTVNVNTEAFF
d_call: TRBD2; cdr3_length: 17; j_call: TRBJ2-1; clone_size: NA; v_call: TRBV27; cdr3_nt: TGTGCCAGCAGTTTGATAGCGGGAGTGGGGAACTACAATGAGCAGTTCTTC; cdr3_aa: CASSLIAGVGNYNEQFF
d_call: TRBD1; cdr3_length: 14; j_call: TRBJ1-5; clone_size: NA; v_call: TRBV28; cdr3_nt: TGTGCCAGCAGAGCCCCCTCGGACAGGAAGCCCCAGCATTTT; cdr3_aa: CASRAPSDRKPQHF
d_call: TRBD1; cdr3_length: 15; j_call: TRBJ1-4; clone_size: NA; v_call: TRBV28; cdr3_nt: TGTGCCAGCAGGCTCCGGGACAGGGAGAATGAAAAACTGTTTTTT; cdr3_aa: CASRLRDRENEKLFF
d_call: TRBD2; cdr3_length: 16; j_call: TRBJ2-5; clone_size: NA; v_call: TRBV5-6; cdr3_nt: TGTGCCAGCAGCCCTGGAGTAGCGGGAGGGCAAGAGACCCAGTACTTC; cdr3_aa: CASSPGVAGGQETQYF
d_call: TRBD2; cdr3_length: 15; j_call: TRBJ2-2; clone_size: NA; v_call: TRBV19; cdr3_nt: TGTGCCAGTAGTAACCCGGGACTAGCGACCGGGGAGCTGTTTTTT; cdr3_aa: CASSNPGLATGELFF
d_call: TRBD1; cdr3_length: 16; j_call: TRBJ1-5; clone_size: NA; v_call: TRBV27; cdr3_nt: TGTGCCAGCAGTCTTGGACAGGGGGCTTCGGGGCAGCCCCAGCATTTT; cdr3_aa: CASSLGQGASGQPQHF
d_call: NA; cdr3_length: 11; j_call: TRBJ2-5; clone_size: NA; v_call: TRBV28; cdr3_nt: TGTGCCAGCAGTTTGCGCTCTACCCAGTACTTC; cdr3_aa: CASSLRSTQYF
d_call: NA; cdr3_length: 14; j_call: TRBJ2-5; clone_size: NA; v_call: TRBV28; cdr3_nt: TGTGCCAGCAGTCCCCTAGCCCGCCAAGAGACCCAGTACTTC; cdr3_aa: CASSPLARQETQYF
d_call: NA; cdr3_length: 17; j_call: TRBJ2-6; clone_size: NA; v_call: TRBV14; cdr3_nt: TGTGCCAGCAGCCAAGGCCTGACTCCTGCTGGGGCCAACGTCCTGACTTTC; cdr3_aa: CASSQGLTPAGANVLTF
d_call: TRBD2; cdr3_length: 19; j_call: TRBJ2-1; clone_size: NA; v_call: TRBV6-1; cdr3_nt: TGTGCCAGCAGTGAGCCGACTAGCGGGAGGCTGAACTCCTACAATGAGCAGTTCTTC; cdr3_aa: CASSEPTSGRLNSYNEQFF
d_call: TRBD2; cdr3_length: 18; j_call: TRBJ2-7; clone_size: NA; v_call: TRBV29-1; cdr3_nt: TGCAGCGTCGAGAGTCCCGGGACTAGCGGGAGCCTAACCTACGAGCAGTACTTC; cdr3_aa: CSVESPGTSGSLTYEQYF
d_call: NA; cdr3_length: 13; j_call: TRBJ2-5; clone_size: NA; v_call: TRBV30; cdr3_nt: TGTGCCTGGAGATGGCGGGGCCAAGAGACCCAGTACTTC; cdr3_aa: CAWRWRGQETQYF
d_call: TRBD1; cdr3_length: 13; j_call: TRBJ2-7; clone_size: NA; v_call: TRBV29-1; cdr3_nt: TGCAGCGTTTCCGGGACAGGGATATACGAGCAGTACTTC; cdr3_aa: CSVSGTGIYEQYF
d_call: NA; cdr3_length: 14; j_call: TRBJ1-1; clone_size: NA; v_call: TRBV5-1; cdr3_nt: TGCGCCAGCAGCTCGGTACGGGGGGGTACTGAAGCTTTCTTT; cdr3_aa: CASSSVRGGTEAFF
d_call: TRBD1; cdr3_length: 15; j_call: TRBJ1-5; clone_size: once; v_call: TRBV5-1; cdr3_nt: TGCGCCAGCAGCCCCGGGGACAGGGATTATCAGCCCCAGCATTTT; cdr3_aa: CASSPGDRDYQPQHF
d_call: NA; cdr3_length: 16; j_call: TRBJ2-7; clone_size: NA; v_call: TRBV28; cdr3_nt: TGTGCCAGCAGCTTCCTAGTCCGGCTGAACTCCTACGAGCAGTACTTC; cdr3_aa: CASSFLVRLNSYEQYF
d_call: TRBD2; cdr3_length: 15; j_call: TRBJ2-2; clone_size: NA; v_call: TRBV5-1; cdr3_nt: TGCGCCAGCAGCACCGGGACTAGTAACACCGGGGAGCTGTTTTTT; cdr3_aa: CASSTGTSNTGELFF
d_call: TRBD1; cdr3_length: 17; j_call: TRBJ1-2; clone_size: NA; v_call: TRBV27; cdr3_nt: TGTGCCAGCAGTTTAAGGGACAGGGGGAGTAGGAACTATGGCTACACCTTC; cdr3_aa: CASSLRDRGSRNYGYTF
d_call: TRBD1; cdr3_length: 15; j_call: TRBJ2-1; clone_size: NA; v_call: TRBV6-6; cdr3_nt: TGTGCCACCCAACCGGGACAGGGGGCGCGGGATGAGCAGTTCTTC; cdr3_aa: CATQPGQGARDEQFF
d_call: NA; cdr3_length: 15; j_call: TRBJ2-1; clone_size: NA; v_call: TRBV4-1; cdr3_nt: TGCGCCAGCAGCCCTAGCCCTATATCCTACAATGAGCAGTTCTTC; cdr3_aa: CASSPSPISYNEQFF
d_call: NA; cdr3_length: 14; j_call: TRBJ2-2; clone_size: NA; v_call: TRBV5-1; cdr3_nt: TGCGCCAGCAGCCAGAGAGGCCCTCCTGGGGAGCTGTTTTTT; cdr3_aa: CASSQRGPPGELFF
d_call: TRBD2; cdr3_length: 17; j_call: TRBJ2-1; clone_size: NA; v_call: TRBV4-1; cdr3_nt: TGCGCCAGCAGCCAAGTTTTAAGGAGCGGGAGTATGGATGAGCAGTTCTTC; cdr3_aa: CASSQVLRSGSMDEQFF
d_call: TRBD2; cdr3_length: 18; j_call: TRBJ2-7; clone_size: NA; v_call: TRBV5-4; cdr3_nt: TGTGCCAGCAGCCTATTTGGGACTAGCGGGTGGAACTCCTACGAGCAGTACTTC; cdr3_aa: CASSLFGTSGWNSYEQYF
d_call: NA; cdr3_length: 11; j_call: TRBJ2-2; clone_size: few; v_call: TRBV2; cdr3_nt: TGTGCCACCACAGGGTTCGGGGAGCTGTTTTTT; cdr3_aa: CATTGFGELFF
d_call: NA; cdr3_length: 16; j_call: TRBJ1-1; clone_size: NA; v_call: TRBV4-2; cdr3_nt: TGTGCCAGCAGCCAAGGCGGCAGGGGCATGAACACTGAAGCTTTCTTT; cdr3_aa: CASSQGGRGMNTEAFF
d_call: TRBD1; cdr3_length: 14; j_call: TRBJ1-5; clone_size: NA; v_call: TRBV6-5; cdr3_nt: TGTGCCAGCAGCCAGACAGGGGGGATTCAGCCCCAGCATTTT; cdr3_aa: CASSQTGGIQPQHF
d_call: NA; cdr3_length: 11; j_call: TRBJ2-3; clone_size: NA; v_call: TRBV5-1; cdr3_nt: TGCGCCAGCAGCGCGGCATCTCAAACGGTTTTT; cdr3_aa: CASSAASQTVF
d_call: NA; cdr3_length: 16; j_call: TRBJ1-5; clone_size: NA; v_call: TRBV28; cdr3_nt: TGTGCCAGCAGCCCCAGAGGGTCAGTAAGCAATCAGCCCCAGCATTTT; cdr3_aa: CASSPRGSVSNQPQHF
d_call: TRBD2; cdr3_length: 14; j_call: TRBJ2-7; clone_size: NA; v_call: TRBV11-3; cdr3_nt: TGTGCCAGCAGCTGGAGCGGGAGCTCCTACGAGCAGTACTTC; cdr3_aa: CASSWSGSSYEQYF
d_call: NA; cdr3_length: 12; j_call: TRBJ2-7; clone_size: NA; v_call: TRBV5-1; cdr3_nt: TGCGCCAGCACCTTGGACGGGGTCGAGCAGTACTTC; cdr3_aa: CASTLDGVEQYF
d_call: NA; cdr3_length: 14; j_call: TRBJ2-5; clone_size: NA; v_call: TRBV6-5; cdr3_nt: TGTGCCAGCAGATGGACCTCTGAGGGAGAGACCCAGTACTTC; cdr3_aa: CASRWTSEGETQYF
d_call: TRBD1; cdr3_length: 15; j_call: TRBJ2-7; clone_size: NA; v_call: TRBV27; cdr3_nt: TGTGCCAGCAGTTTTGGCGGTGCAGGGGGCGTCGAGCAGTACTTC; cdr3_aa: CASSFGGAGGVEQYF
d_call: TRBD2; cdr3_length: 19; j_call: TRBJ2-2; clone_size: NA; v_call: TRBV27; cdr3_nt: TGTGCCAGCAGTTTAATAAGGACTAGCGGGAGGGCTAACACCGGGGAGCTGTTTTTT; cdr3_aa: CASSLIRTSGRANTGELFF
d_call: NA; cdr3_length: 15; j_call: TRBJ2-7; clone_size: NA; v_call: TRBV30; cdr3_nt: TGTGCCTGGCAGCTGCCGGGAGAGTGGGGCTACGAGCAGTACTTC; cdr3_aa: CAWQLPGEWGYEQYF
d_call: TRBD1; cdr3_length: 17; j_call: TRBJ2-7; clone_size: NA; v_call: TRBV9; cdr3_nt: TGTGCCAGCAGCGCCTACCCCTGGACAGGGATGGGCTACGAGCAGTACTTC; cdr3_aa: CASSAYPWTGMGYEQYF
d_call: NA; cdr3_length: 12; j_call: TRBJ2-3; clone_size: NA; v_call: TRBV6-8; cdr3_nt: TGTGCCAGCAGTTACGTTCGGGAGATGCAGTATTTT; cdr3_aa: CASSYVREMQYF
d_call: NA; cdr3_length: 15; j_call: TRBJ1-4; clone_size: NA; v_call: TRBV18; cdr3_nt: TGTGCCAGCTCACCATTAGACAAACCCAATGAAAAACTGTTTTTT; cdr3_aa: CASSPLDKPNEKLFF
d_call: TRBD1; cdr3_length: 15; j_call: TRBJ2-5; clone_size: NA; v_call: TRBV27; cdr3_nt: TGTGCCAGCAGTATCCGGACAGGCGAGGCAGAGACCCAGTACTTC; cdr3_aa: CASSIRTGEAETQYF
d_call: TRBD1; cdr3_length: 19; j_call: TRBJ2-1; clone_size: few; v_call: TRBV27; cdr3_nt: TGTGCCAGCAGTTTATCGGTCCGGGACAGGGGGCATGCCTACAATGAGCAGTTCTTC; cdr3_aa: CASSLSVRDRGHAYNEQFF
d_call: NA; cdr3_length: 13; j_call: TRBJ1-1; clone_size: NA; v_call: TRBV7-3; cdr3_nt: TGTGCCAGCTTAGAAAACCTGAACACTGAAGCTTTCTTT; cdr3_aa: CASLENLNTEAFF
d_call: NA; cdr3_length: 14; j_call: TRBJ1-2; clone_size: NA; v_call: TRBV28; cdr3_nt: TGTGCCAGCAGTTCCGTGACTAGGAACTATGGCTACACCTTC; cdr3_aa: CASSSVTRNYGYTF
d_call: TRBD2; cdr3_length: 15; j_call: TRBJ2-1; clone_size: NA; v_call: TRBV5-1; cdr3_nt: TGCGCCAGCAGCCAAGCGGGAGGGCCTTGGAATGAGCAGTTCTTC; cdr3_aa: CASSQAGGPWNEQFF
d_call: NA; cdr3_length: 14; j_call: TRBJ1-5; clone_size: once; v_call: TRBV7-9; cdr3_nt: TGTGCCAGCAGCTTCCCGGGAGCTAATCAGCCCCAGCATTTT; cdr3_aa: CASSFPGANQPQHF
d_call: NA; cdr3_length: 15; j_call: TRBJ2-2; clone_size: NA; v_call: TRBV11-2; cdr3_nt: TGTGCCAGCAGCCGACGGAGCTTGAACACCGGGGAGCTGTTTTTT; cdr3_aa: CASSRRSLNTGELFF
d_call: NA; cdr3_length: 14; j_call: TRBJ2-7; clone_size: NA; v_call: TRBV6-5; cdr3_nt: TGTGCCAGCAGTTACAGACAGGCCTCCTACGAGCAGTACTTC; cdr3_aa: CASSYRQASYEQYF
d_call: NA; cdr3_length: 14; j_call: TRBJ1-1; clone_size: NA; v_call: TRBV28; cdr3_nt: TGTGCCAGCAGTTTCTACAGTGTCAACACTGAAGCTTTCTTT; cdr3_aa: CASSFYSVNTEAFF
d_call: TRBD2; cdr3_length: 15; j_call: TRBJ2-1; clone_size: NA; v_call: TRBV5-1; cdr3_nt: TGCGCCAGCAGCTTGGCTAGCGGGAGCGGAAATGAGCAGTTCTTC; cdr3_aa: CASSLASGSGNEQFF
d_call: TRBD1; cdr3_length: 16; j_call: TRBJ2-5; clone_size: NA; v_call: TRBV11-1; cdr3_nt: TGTGCCAGCAGCGTAGATTTGGGACAGGGAACGGAGACCCAGTACTTC; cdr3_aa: CASSVDLGQGTETQYF
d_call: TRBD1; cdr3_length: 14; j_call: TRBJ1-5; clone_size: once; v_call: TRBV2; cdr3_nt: TGTGCCAGCAGTCTGACAGGGGTCAATCAGCCCCAGCATTTT; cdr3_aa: CASSLTGVNQPQHF
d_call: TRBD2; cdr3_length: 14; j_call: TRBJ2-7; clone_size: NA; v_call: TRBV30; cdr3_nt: TGTGCCTGTGAAGGACTAGCGGGGGCCTACGAGCAGTACTTC; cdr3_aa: CACEGLAGAYEQYF
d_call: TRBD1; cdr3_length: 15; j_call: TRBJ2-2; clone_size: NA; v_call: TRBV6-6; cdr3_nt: TGTGCCAGCAGACCCCGACAGGGGGCCACCGGGGAGCTGTTTTTT; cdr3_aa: CASRPRQGATGELFF
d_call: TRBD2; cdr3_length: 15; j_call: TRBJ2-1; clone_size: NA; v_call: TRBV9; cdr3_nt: TGTGCCAGCAGTCCTAGCGGGGTAGACTACAATGAGCAGTTCTTC; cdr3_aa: CASSPSGVDYNEQFF